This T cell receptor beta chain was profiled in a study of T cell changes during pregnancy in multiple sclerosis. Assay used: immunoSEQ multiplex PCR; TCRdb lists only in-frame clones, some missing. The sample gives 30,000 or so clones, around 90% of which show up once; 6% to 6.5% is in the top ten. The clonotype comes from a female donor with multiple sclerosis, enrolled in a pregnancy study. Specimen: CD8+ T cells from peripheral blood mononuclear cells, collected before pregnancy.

The chain's CDR3 is CASSGLAGWREQFF. DNA for the CDR3: TGTGCCAGCAGTGGACTAGCGGGATGGCGTGAGCAGTTCTTC. The chain couples TRBV27 to TRBJ2-1, with 12 bases aligning to TRBD2. The CDR3 is 14 residues long. The germline V gene has CDR1 MNHEY and CDR2 SMNVEV (reference sequence). J gave up 9 bases and V 5 bases, and 5 bases lay outside the gene matches.